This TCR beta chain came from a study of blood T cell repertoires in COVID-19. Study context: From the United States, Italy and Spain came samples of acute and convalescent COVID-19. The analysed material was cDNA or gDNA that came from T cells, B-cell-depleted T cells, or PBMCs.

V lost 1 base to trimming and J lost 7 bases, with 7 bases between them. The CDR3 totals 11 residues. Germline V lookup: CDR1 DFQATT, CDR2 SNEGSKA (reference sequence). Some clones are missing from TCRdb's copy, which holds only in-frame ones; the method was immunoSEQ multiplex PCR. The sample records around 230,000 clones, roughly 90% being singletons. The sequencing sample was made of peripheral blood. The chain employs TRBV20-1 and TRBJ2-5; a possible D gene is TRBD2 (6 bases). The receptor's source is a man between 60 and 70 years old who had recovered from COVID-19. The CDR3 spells CSARGGVTQYF. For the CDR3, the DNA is TGCAGTGCTAGAGGCGGGGTGACCCAGTACTTC.